This T cell receptor beta chain was documented in a study of cytomegalovirus exposure and HLA in healthy donors. Whole-study findings and limits: There were some public TCRs occurring in many donors, but most TCR sequences were rare. A cluster of highly shared sequence variants was likely a sequencing artifact. Common viral pathogens (according to a later analysis) appeared linked to several of the most significant clusters.

Donors showed nominal health when sampled, although they likely had unrecorded immune exposures. CDR1 is LNHDA and CDR2 is SQIVND in the germline V gene (reference sequence). Unmatched junction bases numbered 6, after V lost 8 bases and J lost 4 bases. The CDR3 is made up of 13 amino acids. As regards this clone: Antigen: not known.

The PCR contained 60 Vbeta and 13 Jbeta primers. Produced via immunoSEQ multiplex PCR; TCRdb's table is partial and in-frame only. The sample contains about 89,000 clones, roughly nine tenths of which appear only once. The sequencing sample was made of PBMCs. The J gene is TRBJ1-2, the V gene TRBV19; the match to TRBD1 covers 8 bases. The receptor was derived from a man aged 25 to 45 in good health and CMV-seropositive. CDR3 residues: CASRQGASYGYTF. In DNA, the CDR3 is TGTGCCAGTCGCCAGGGGGCGAGCTATGGCTACACCTTC.